This T cell receptor (beta chain) comes out of a study of glioma-infiltrating T cells after dendritic cell vaccination. Study-wide background: Glioblastoma patients came from Phase I and II dendritic cell vaccination trials. Dendritic cells derived from monocytes and pulsed with autologous tumor lysate formed the vaccine.

The primer mix had 60 V beta and 13 J beta primers. Only in-frame clones appear in the TCRdb table, and some are missing; sequencing was by immunoSEQ multiplex PCR. The sample records about 95,000 clones, over 75% being singletons. CDR1 is MNHEY, CDR2 SVGAGI, per germline. The CDR3 contains 12 residues. Trimming stripped 5 bases from V and 4 bases from J, with 5 bases between. Findings and limits, study-wide: Only a small number of patients had complete blood and tumor samples.

Turning to this clone: Its cognate antigen is unknown.

The genes are TRBV6-5 and TRBJ2-2; D unresolved. The receptor was isolated from a human donor with glioblastoma. The material sequenced was blood, taken before dendritic cell vaccination. This CDR3 is CASSNGTGELFF. The CDR3 bases are TGTGCCAGCAGTAACGGCACCGGGGAGCTGTTTTTT.